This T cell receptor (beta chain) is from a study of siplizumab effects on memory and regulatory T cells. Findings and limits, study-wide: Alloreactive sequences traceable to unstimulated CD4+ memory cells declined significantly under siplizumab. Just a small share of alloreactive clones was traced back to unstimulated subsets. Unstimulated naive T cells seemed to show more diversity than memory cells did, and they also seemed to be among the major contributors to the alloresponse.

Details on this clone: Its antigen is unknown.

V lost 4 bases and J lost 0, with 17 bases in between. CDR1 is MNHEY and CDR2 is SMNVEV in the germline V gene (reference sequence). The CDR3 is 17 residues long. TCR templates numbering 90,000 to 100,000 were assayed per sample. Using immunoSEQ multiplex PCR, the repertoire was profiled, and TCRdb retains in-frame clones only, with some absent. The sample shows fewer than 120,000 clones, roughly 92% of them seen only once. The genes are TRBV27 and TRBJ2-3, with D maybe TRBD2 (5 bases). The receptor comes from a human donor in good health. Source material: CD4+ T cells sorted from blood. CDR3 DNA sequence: TGTGCCAGCAGTTCGACGGCAGGAGGTTCTAGCACAGATACGCAGTATTTT. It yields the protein CASSSTAGGSSTDTQYF.